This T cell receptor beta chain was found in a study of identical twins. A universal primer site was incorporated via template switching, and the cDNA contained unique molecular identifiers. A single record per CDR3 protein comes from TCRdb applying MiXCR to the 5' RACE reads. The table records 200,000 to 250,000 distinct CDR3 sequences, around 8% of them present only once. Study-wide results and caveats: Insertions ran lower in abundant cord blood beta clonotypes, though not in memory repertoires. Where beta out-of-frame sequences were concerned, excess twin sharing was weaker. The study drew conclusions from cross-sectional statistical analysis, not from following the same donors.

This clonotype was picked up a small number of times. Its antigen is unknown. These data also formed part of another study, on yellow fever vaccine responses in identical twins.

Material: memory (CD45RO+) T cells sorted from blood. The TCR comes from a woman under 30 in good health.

The CDR3 DNA reads TGCGCCAGCAGCCCGCGGAGTACCGGATTCGGAGATACGCAGTATTTT. Amino acid sequence: CASSPRSTGFGDTQYF. The V gene is TRBV5-1, the J gene TRBJ2-3; no firm D call. This CDR3 is 16 amino acids long. The germline gives CDR1 SGHRS, CDR2 YFSETQ. V was cut by 4 bases and J by 5 bases, with 20 bases left in between.